This T cell receptor beta chain is from a study of Ad26.COV2.S vaccination and SARS-CoV-2 variants. Study in general: Ad26.COV2.S given intramuscularly, once or twice 56 days apart. Overall study findings and caveats: Possibly, TCR breadth and depth analyses underestimated total T cell responses.

Repertoires were generated with immunoSEQ multiplex PCR, while TCRdb's copy carries only in-frame clones and drops some. The sample records more than 300,000 clones, just under 85% being singletons. V shed 5 bases and J shed 3 bases, with 23 bases lying between them. Germline V CDR1 and CDR2: SEHNR, FQNEAQ (reference sequence). CDR3 length equals 19 residues. Treatment noted: roughly 18 received Ad26.COV2.S at low or high dose, single or two shots; roughly 5 received placebo; per-sample allocation not given. Samples analyzed were those drawn on day 63 after the first vaccine or placebo injection. As for this clone: No antigen is known for it.

The sample consisted of peripheral blood, taken in a trial of Ad26.COV2.S vaccine versus placebo. The sequence was obtained from a person aged 18-60 years who received the Ad26.COV2.S COVID-19 vaccine or a placebo. The chain couples TRBV7-9 to TRBJ1-6, with TRBD1 as a possible D gene (5 bases). The CDR3 region is CASSRGTGSLRIYNSPLHF. The CDR3 bases are TGTGCCAGCAGCCGAGGGACTGGAAGTTTGCGTATCTATAATTCACCCCTCCACTTT.